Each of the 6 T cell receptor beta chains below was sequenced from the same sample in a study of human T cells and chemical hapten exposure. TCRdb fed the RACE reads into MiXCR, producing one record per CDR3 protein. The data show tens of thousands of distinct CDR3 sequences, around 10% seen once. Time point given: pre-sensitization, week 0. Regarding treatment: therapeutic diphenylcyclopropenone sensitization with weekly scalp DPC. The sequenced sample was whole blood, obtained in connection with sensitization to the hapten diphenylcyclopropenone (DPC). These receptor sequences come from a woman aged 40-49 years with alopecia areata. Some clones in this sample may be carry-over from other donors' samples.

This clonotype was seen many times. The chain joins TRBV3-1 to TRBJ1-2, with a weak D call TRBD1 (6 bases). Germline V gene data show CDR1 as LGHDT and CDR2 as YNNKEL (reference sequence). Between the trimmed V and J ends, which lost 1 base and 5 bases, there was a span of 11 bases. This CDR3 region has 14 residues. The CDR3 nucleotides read TGTGCCAGCAGCCAAGGGCACAGGGCGTATGGCTACACCTTC. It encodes CASSQGHRAYGYTF. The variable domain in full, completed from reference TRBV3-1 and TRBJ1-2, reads DTAVSQTPKYLVTQMGNDKSIKCEQNLGHDTMYWYKQDSKKFLKIMFSYNNKELIINETVPNRFSPKSPDKAHLNLHINSLELGDSAVYFCASSQGHRAYGYTFGSGTRLTVV.

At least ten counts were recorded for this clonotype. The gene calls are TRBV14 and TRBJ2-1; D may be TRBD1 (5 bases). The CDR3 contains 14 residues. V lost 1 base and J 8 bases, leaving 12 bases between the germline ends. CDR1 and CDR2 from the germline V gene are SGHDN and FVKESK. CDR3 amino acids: CASSQGLRGYEQFF. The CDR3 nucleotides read TGTGCCAGCAGCCAAGGGTTAAGGGGATATGAGCAGTTCTTC.

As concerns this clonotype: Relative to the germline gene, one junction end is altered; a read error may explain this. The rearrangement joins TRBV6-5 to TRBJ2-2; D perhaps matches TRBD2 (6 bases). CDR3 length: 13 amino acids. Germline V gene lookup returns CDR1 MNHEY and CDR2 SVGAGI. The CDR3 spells CASRDSNTGELFF. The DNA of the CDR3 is TGTGCAAGCAGGGACTCGAACACCGGGGAGCTGTTTTTT.

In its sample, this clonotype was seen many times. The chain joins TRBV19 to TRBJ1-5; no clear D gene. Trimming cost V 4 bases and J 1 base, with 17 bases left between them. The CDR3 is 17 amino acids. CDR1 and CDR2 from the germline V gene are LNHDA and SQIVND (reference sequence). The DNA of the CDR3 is TGTGCCAGTAGTAGAGCCCGTACCGTGGCCAGCAATCAGCCCCAGCATTTT. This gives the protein CASSRARTVASNQPQHF.

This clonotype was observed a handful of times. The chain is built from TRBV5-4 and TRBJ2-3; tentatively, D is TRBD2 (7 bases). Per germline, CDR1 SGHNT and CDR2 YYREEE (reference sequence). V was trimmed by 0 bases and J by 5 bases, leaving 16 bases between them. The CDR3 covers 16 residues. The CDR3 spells CASSLANGGAGDTQYF. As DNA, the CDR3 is TGTGCCAGCAGCTTGGCCAATGGGGGGGCCGGAGATACGCAGTATTTT.

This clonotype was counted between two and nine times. CDR3 sequence reads: CASHEQGTRYEQYF. The CDR3 nucleotides are TGTGCCAGCCATGAACAGGGAACGCGATACGAGCAGTACTTC. The chain combines TRBV5-4 with TRBJ2-7; D possibly corresponds to TRBD1 (6 bases). The germline CDR1 and CDR2 sequences are SGHNT and YYREEE (reference sequence). The CDR3 sequence is 14 residues long. Trimming shortened V by 7 bases and J by 4 bases, and 18 bases separated the two germline ends.